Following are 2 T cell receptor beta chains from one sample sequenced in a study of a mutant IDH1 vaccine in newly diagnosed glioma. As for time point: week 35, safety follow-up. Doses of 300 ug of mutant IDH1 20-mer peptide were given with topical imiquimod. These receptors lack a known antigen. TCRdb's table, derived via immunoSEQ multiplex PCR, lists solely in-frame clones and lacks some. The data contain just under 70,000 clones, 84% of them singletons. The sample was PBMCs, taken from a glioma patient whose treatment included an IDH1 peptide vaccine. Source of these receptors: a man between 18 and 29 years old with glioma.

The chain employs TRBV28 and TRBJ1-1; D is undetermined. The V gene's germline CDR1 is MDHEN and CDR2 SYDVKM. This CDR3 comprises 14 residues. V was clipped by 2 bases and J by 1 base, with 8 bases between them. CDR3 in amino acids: CASSLHETNTEAFF. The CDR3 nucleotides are TGTGCCAGCAGTTTACACGAGACGAACACTGAAGCTTTCTTT. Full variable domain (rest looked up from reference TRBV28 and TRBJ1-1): DVKVTQSSRYLVKRTGEKVFLECVQDMDHENMFWYRQDPGLGLRLIYFSYDVKMKEKGDIPEGYSVSREKKERFSLILESASTNQTSMYLCASSLHETNTEAFFGQGTRLTVV.

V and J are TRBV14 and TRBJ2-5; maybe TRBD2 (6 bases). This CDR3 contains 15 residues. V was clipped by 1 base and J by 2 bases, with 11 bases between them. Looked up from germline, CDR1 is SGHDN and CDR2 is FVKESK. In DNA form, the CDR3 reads TGTGCCAGCAGCCAAGGGGACTGGCTACAAGAGACCCAGTACTTC. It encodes CASSQGDWLQETQYF.